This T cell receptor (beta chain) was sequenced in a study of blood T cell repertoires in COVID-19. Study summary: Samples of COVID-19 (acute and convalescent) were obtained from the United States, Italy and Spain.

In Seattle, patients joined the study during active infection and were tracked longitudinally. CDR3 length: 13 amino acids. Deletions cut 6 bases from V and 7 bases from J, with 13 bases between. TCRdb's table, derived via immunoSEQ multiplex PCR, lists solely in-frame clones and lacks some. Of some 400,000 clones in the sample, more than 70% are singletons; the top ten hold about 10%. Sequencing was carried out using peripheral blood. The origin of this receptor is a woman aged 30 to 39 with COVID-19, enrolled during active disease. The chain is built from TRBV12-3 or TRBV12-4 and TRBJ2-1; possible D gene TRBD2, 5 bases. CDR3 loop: CASRIGGGNEQFF. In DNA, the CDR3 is TGTGCCAGCAGGATCGGAGGTGGGAATGAGCAGTTCTTC.